The clone carrying this T cell receptor (beta chain) has only one observation. The junction had 11 bases not matched to a gene; V was cut back by 4 bases and J by 0 bases. CDR3 length: 17 residues. Germline values: CDR1 SGHDT, CDR2 YYEEEE. Sequencing used immunoSEQ multiplex PCR; TCRdb keeps in-frame clones, though not all of them. This sample has around 67,000 clones, with more than 75% found just once. The sample is drawn from a study of OX40 agonist ivuxolimab in advanced cancers. This material consisted of CD4+ or CD8+ T cells sorted from blood, taken in a trial of the OX40 agonist ivuxolimab. The rearrangement links TRBV5-6 to TRBJ1-1, with 8 bases lining up with TRBD1. This receptor was taken from an adult with an advanced solid tumor such as melanoma, head and neck, liver or kidney cancer. CDR3 protein: CASSDLDRGGVNTEAFF. The CDR3 DNA follows: TGTGCCAGCAGCGACCTCGACAGGGGCGGGGTGAACACTGAAGCTTTCTTT.